Reported below is one T cell receptor (beta chain). The antigen is not known. The sample is drawn from a study of vaccination and CD4 T cells after COVID-19. Whole-study context: Overlapping spike pools from SARS-CoV-2 and HCoV-NL63, HCoV-OC43 and HCoV-229E served as culture stimuli.

Trimming stripped 4 bases from V and 15 bases from J, with 20 bases between. Per germline, CDR1 LNHDA and CDR2 SQIVND (reference sequence). CDR3 length equals 13 residues. Treatment defined: approximately 9-day PBMC culture with coronavirus spike peptide pools or control peptides (ViraFEST assay). Days 3 and 7 saw half the medium swapped for fresh IL-2 medium. Once obtained from cultured CD4+ T cells, the DNA was sequenced using the Oncomine TCR Beta short-read assay. TCRdb fed the PCR reads into MiXCR, producing one record per CDR3 protein. The sample includes around 10,000 distinct CDR3 sequences, around three fifths of them seen just once.

The sequenced material came from CD4+ T cells from blood, cultured in vitro. The chain carries TRBV19 and TRBJ2-3; D not resolved. The TCR originated in a human donor who had recovered from COVID-19. CDR3 protein: CASSKQPFGTEYF. DNA for the CDR3: TGTGCCAGTAGTAAACAGCCCTTTGGTACGGAATATTTT.